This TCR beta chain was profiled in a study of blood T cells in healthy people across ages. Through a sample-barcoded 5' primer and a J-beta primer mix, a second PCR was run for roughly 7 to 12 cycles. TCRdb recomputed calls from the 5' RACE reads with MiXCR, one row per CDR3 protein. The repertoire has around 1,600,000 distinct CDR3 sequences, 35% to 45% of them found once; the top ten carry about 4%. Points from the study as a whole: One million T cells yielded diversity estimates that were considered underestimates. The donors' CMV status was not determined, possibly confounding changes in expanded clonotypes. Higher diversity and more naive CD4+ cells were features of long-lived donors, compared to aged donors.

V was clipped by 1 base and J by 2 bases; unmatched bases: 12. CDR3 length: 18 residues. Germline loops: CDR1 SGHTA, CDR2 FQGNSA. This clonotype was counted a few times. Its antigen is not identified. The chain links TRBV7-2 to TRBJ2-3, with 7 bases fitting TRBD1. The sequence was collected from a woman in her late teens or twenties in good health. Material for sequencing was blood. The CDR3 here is CASSLVYIWDSSTDTQYF. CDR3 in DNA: TGTGCCAGCAGCTTAGTTTATATATGGGACAGCTCCACAGATACGCAGTATTTT.